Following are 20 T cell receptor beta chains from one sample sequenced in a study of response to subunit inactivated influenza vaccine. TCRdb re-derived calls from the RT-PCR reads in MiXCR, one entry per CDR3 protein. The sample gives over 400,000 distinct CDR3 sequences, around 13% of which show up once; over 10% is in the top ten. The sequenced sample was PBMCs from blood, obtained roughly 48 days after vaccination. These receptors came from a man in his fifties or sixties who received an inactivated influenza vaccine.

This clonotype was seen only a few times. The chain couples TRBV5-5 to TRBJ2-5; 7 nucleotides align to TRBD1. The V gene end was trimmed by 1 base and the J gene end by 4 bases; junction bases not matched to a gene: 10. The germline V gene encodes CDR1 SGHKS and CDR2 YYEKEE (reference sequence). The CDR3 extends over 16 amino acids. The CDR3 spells CASSLSAAGGRETQYF. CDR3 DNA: TGTGCCAGCAGCTTGTCGGCGGCAGGGGGTAGAGAGACCCAGTACTTC.

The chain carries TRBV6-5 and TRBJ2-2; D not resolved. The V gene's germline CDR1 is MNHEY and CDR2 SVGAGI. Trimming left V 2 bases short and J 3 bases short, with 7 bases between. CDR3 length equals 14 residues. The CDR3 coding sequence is TGTGCCAGCAGTTACATCGGTGACACCGGGGAGCTGTTTTTT. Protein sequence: CASSYIGDTGELFF.

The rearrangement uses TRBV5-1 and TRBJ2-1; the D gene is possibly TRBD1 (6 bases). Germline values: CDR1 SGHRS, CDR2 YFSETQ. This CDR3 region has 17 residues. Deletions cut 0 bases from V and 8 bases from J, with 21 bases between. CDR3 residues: CASSLEVGLDSTYEQFF. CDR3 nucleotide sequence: TGCGCCAGCAGCTTGGAGGTGGGCCTGGACAGTACTTATGAGCAGTTCTTC.

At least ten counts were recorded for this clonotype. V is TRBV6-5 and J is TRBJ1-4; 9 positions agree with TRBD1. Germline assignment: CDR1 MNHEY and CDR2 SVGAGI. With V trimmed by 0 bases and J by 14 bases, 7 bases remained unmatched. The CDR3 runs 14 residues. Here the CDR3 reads CASSYSRDRVWLFF. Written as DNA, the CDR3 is TGTGCCAGCAGTTACTCGAGGGACAGGGTGTGGCTGTTTTTT.

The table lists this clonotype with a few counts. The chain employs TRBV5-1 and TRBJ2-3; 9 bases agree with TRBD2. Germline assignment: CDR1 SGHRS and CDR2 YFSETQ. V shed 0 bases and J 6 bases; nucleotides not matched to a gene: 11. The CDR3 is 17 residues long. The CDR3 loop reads CASSLGSGGYGGDTQYF. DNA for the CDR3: TGCGCCAGCAGCTTGGGTAGCGGGGGATACGGTGGTGATACGCAGTATTTT.

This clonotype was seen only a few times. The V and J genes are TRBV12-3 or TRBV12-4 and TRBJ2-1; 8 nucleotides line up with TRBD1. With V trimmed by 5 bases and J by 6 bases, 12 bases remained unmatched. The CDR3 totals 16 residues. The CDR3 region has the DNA TGTGCCAGCAGTAAGATGGGACAGGTTAAGGGCAATGAGCAGTTCTTC. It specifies CASSKMGQVKGNEQFF.

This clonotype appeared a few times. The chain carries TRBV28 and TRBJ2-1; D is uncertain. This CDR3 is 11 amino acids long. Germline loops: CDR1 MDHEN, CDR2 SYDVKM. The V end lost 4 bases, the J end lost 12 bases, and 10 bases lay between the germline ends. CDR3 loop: CASSYEARQFF. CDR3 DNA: TGTGCCAGCAGTTATGAAGCCAGGCAGTTCTTC.

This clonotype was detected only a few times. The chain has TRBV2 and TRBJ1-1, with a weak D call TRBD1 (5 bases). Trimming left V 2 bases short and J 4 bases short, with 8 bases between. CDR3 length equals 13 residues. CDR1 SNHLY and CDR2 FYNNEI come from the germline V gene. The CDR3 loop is CASSEWDRTEAFF. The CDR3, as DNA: TGTGCCAGCAGTGAATGGGACCGCACTGAAGCTTTCTTT.

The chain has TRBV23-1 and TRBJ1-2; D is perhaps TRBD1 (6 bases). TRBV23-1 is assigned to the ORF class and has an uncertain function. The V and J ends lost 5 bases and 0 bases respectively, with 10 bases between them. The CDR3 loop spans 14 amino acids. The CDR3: CASSTGIPNYGYTF. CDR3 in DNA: TGCGCCAGCAGTACAGGGATCCCTAACTATGGCTACACCTTC.

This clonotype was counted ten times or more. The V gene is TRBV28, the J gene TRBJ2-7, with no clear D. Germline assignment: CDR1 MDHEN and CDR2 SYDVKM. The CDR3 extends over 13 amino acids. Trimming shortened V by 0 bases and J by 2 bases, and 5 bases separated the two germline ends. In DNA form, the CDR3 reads TGTGCCAGCAGTTTATGGGCCGCCTACGAGCAGTACTTC. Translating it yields CASSLWAAYEQYF. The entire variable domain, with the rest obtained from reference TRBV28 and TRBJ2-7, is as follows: DVKVTQSSRYLVKRTGEKVFLECVQDMDHENMFWYRQDPGLGLRLIYFSYDVKMKEKGDIPEGYSVSREKKERFSLILESASTNQTSMYLCASSLWAAYEQYFGPGTRLTVT.

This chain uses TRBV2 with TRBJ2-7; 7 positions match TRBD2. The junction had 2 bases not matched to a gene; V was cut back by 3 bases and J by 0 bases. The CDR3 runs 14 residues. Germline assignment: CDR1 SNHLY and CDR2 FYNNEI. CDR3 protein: CASSDGLVSYEQYF. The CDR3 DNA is TGTGCCAGCAGTGATGGACTAGTCTCCTACGAGCAGTACTTC.

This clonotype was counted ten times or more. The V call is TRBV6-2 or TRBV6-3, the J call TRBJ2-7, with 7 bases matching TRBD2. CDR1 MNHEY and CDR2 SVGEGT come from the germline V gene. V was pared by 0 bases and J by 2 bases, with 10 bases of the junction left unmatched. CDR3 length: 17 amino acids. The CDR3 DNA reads TGTGCCAGCAGTTACTCCATGCCAAGAGCGGGACCCTACGAGCAGTACTTC. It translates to CASSYSMPRAGPYEQYF.

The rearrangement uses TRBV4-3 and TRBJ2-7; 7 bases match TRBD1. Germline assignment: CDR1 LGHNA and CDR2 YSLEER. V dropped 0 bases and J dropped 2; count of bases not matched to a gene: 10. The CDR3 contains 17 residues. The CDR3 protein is CASSQERFGTATYEQYF. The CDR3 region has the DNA TGCGCCAGCAGCCAAGAGAGGTTCGGGACAGCCACCTACGAGCAGTACTTC.

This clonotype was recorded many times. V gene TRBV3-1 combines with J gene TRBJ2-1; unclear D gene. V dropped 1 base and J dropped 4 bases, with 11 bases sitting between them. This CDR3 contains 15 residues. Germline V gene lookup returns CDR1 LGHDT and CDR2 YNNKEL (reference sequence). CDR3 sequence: CASSQAQDPYNEQFF. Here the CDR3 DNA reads TGTGCCAGCAGCCAAGCTCAGGACCCATACAATGAGCAGTTCTTC.

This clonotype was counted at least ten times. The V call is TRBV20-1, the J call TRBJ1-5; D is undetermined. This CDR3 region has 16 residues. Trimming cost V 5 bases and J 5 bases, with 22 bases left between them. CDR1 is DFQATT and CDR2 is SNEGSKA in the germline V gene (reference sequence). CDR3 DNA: TGCAGTGCTGTTCCCGACGGCAACAGCGGGCATCAGCCCCAGCATTTT. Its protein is CSAVPDGNSGHQPQHF.

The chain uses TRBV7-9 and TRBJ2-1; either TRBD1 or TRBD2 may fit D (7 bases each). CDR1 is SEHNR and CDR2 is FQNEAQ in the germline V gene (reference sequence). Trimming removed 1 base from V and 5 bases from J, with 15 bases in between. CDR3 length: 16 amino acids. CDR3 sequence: CASSLGSSGGDNEQFF. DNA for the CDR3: TGTGCCAGCAGCTTAGGGTCGTCAGGGGGGGACAATGAGCAGTTCTTC.

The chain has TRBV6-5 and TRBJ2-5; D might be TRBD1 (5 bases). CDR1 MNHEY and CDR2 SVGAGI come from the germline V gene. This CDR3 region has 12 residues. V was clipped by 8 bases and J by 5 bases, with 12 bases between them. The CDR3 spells CASRRAGETQYF. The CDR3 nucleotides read TGTGCCAGCCGCCGGGCAGGGGAGACCCAGTACTTC.

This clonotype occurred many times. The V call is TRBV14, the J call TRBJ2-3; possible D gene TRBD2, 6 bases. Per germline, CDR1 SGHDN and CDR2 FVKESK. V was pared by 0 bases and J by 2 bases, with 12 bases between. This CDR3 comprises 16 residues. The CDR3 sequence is CASSQDGTGNTDTQYF. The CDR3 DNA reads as TGTGCCAGCAGCCAAGACGGGACTGGGAACACAGATACGCAGTATTTT.

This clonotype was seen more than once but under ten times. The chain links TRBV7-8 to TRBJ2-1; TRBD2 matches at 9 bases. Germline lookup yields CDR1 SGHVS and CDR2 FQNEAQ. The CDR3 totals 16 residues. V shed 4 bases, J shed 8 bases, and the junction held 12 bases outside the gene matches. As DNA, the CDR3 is TGTGCCAGCAGCTCCCCGGGGAGCGGGGGGCCCGATGAGCAGTTCTTC. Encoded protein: CASSSPGSGGPDEQFF.

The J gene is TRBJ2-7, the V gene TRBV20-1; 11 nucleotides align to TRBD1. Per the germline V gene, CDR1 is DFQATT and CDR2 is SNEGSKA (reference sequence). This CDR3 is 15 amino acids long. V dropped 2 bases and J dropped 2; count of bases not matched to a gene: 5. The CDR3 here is CSARTGQGAAYEQYF. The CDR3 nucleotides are TGCAGTGCTAGAACAGGACAGGGGGCGGCCTACGAGCAGTACTTC.